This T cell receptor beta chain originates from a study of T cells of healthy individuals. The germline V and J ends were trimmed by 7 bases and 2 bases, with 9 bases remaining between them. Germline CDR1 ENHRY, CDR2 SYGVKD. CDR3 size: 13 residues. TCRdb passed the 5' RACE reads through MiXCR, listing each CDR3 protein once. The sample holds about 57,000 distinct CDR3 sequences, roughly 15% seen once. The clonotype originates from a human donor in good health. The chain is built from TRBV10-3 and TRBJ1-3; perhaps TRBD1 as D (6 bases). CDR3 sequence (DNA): TGTGCCATCAACGCAGGGGCTGGAAACACCATATATTTT. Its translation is CAINAGAGNTIYF.